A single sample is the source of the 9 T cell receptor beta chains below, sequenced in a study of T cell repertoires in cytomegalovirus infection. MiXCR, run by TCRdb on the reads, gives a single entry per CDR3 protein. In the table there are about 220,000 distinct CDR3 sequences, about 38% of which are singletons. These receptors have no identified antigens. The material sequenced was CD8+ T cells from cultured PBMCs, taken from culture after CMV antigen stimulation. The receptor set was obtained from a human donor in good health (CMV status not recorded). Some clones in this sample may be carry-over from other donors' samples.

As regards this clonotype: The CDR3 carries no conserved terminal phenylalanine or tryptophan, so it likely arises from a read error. Here the CDR3 DNA reads TGTGCCAGCAGTGGAAGGGGTCCGTCGGGGCGTTTCGAGGATACGCAGTATTAT. Translating gives CASSGRGPSGRFEDTQYY. This chain uses TRBV27 with TRBJ2-3; D may correspond to TRBD1 or TRBD2 (5 bases each). There are 18 residues in the CDR3. Trimming cost V 5 bases and J 6 bases, with 27 bases left between them. Germline V gene sequence: CDR1 MNHEY, CDR2 SMNVEV (reference sequence).

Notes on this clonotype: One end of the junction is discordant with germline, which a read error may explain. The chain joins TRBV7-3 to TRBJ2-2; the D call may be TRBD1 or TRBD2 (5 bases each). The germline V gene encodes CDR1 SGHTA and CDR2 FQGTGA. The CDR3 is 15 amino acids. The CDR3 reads CASNLGAGSTGELFF. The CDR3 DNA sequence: TGTGCCAGCAACTTAGGGGCGGGCTCCACCGGGGAGCTGTTTTTT.

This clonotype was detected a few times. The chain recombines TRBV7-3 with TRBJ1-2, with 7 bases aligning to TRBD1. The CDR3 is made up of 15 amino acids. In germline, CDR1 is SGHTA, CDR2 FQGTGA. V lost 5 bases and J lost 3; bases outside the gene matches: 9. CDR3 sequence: CASSPRGGSYYGYTF. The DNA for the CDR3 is TGTGCCAGCAGCCCCCGAGGGGGCAGCTACTATGGCTACACCTTC.

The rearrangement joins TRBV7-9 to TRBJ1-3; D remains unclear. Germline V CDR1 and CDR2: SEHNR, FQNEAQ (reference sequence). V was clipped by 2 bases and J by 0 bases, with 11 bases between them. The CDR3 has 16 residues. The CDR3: CASSLRRSDSGNTIYF. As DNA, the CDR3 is TGTGCCAGCAGCTTACGCCGGAGTGACTCTGGAAACACCATATATTTT.

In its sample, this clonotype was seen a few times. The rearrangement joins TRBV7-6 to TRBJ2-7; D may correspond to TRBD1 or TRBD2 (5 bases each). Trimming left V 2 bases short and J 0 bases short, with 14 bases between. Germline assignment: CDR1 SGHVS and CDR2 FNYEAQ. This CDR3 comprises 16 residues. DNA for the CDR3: TGTGCCAGCAGCTTAACCCTGGGACCGGACTCCTACGAGCAGTACTTC. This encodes CASSLTLGPDSYEQYF.

The CDR3 nucleotides read TGTGCTAGTGGTTCCCTCGAGCTAAAGGCTAGAAGAATGAATGAGCAGTTCTTC. Encoded protein: CASGSLELKARRMNEQFF. This sequence joins TRBV12-5 and TRBJ2-1, with D unclear. The CDR3 sequence is 18 residues long. V gave up 4 bases and J gave up 7 bases, with 26 bases separating them. The germline V gene encodes CDR1 LGHNT and CDR2 FRNRAP.

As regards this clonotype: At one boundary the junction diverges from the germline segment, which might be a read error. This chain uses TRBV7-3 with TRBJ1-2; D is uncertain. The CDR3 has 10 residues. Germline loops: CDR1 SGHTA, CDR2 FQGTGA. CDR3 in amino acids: CASSFLGRSF. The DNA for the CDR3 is TGTGCCAGCAGCTTTTTAGGGAGGAGCTTC.

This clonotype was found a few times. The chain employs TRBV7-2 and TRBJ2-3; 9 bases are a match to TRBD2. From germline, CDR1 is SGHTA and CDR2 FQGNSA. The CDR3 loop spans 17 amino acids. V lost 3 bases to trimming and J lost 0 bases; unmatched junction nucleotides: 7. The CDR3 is CASSFMYSGRSTDTQYF. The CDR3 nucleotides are TGTGCCAGCAGCTTCATGTATAGCGGGAGAAGCACAGATACGCAGTATTTT.

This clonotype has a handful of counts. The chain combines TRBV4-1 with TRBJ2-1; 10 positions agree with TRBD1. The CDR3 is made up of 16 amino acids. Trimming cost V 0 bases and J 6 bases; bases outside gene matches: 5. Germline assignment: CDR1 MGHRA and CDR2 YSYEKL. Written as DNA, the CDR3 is TGCGCCAGCAGCCAAGAAAGACAGGGGGCGATCAATGAGCAGTTCTTC. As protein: CASSQERQGAINEQFF.